This T cell receptor (beta chain) was captured in a study of T cell changes during pregnancy in multiple sclerosis. The protocol was immunoSEQ multiplex PCR, while the TCRdb copy is restricted to in-frame clones and leaves out a portion. The profile covers approximately 29,000 clones, with about 91% appearing a single time and roughly 0.77% taken by the ten largest. V shed 4 bases and J 0 bases; nucleotides not matched to a gene: 10. The CDR3 runs 17 residues. In germline, CDR1 is SGHNT, CDR2 YYREEE (reference sequence). The TCR was taken from a female donor with multiple sclerosis, enrolled in a pregnancy study. The chain uses TRBV5-4 and TRBJ2-5; 9 bases line up with TRBD2. Sequencing used CD4+ T cells from peripheral blood mononuclear cells, obtained in the second trimester of pregnancy. DNA of the CDR3: TGTGCCAGCAGCCCCCAGCGGGGGGCCCTGTACCAAGAGACCCAGTACTTC. Protein product: CASSPQRGALYQETQYF.